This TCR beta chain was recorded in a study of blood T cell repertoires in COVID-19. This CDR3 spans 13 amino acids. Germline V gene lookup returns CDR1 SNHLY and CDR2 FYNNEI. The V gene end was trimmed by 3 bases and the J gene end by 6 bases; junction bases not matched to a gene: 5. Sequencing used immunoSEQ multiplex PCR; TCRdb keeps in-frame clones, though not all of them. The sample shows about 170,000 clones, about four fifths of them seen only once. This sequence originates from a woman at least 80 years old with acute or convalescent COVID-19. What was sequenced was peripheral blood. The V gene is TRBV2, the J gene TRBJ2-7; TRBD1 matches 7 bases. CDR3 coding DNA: TGTGCCAGCAGTGACCAGACAGGGATCGAGCAGTACTTC. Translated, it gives CASSDQTGIEQYF.